Shown below are 23 T cell receptor beta chains from a single sample sequenced in a study of shared clonotypes between healthy human individuals. TCRdb's table, derived via immunoSEQ multiplex PCR, lists solely in-frame clones and lacks some. The sample yields around 620,000 clones, 90% to 95% seen once. Positively selected for CCR7, the CD45RO-negative cells used as naive CD8 cells excluded terminally differentiated effector memory CD45RA+ cells. The sample consisted of naive CD8+ T cells sorted from blood. The receptor set was obtained from a woman aged 25 to 45 in good health.

The V gene is TRBV16, the J gene TRBJ2-1; D unclear. Trimming removed 0 bases at V and 8 bases at J, with 8 bases between. This CDR3 spans 13 amino acids. Germline values: CDR1 KGHSY, CDR2 FQNENV. CDR3 amino acids: CASSQSRFHEQFF. CDR3 coding DNA: TGTGCCAGCAGCCAATCCCGGTTCCATGAGCAGTTCTTC.

The chain recombines TRBV2 with TRBJ2-7; D call uncertain. The CDR3 loop spans 12 amino acids. The V gene's germline CDR1 is SNHLY and CDR2 FYNNEI. V lost 1 base and J 3 bases, leaving 4 bases between the germline ends. CDR3 in DNA: TGTGCCAGCAGTGAAGGCGACTACGAGCAGTACTTC. Protein product: CASSEGDYEQYF.

This clone appeared a few times. The same CDR3 is also encoded by other DNA sequences in this sample. This rearrangement joins TRBV19 to TRBJ1-5; the D is unclear. The germline V and J ends were trimmed by 5 bases and 7 bases, with 6 bases remaining between them. This CDR3 spans 11 amino acids. Per germline, CDR1 LNHDA and CDR2 SQIVND (reference sequence). The CDR3 protein is CASSEGQPQHF. For the CDR3, the DNA is TGTGCCAGTAGTGAGGGCCAGCCCCAGCATTTT.

The chain uses TRBV9 and TRBJ2-7; 8 bases are a match to TRBD2. CDR1 and CDR2 from the germline V gene are SGDLS and YYNGEE. The ends lost 4 bases at V and 2 bases at J; junction bases unmatched: 8. CDR3 size: 15 residues. The CDR3 nucleotides read TGTGCCAGCAGCCCGTTCGGACTAGCAACCTACGAGCAGTACTTC. It yields the protein CASSPFGLATYEQYF.

This chain connects TRBV5-6 to TRBJ2-7; D is perhaps TRBD1 (5 bases). The V end was cut by 6 bases, the J end by 1 base, with 8 bases between. From germline, CDR1 is SGHDT and CDR2 YYEEEE. The length of the CDR3 is 12 residues. CDR3: CASNDRSYEQYF. CDR3 nucleotides: TGTGCCAGCAACGACAGATCCTACGAGCAGTACTTC.

The chain uses TRBV4-2 and TRBJ2-7; unclear D gene. The germline CDR1 and CDR2 sequences are LGHNA and YNFKEQ. CDR3 length: 13 amino acids. Trimming left V 0 bases short and J 3 bases short, with 6 bases between. CDR3 in DNA: TGTGCCAGCAGCCAAGATGTCAACTACGAGCAGTACTTC. Encoded protein: CASSQDVNYEQYF.

The chain couples TRBV7-2 to TRBJ2-7, with a weak D call TRBD2 (5 bases). Germline CDR1 reads SGHTA; CDR2 reads FQGNSA. This CDR3 has 15 residues. The V gene lost 1 base and the J gene lost 2 bases, with 12 bases spanning the gap. Here the CDR3 reads CASSLGLADAYEQYF. The CDR3 region has the DNA TGTGCCAGCAGCTTAGGGCTAGCTGACGCCTACGAGCAGTACTTC.

CDR3 sequence (DNA): TGTGCCACCCAAACAGTTCGGGAGAGCACAGATACGCAGTATTTT. As protein: CATQTVRESTDTQYF. The chain combines TRBV15 with TRBJ2-3; D may be TRBD2 (6 bases). CDR1 and CDR2 (germline): LNHNV, YYDKDF (reference sequence). The CDR3 extends over 15 amino acids. V shed 8 bases and J shed 0 bases, with 15 bases lying between them.

In regard to this clone: Other DNA sequences in this sample translate to the same CDR3. The V gene is TRBV2, the J gene TRBJ2-5; the match to TRBD2 covers 8 bases. The V gene's germline CDR1 is SNHLY and CDR2 FYNNEI. Losses at the gene ends were 7 bases for V and 5 bases for J; bases not matched to a gene: 3. The CDR3 length is 12 residues. CDR3 coding DNA: TGTGCCAGCAAAGGCGGGAGGGAGACCCAGTACTTC. The encoded protein is CASKGGRETQYF.

V is TRBV28 and J is TRBJ2-7; 7 nucleotides align to TRBD1. The V and J ends lost 3 bases and 2 bases, in that order; junction bases with no gene match: 4. The germline V gene has CDR1 MDHEN and CDR2 SYDVKM. The CDR3 length is 14 residues. CDR3 residues: CASSFLGTAYEQYF. CDR3 nucleotides: TGTGCCAGCAGTTTCCTTGGGACAGCCTACGAGCAGTACTTC.

This chain uses TRBV5-4 with TRBJ2-7, with a tentative D call TRBD1 (6 bases). Trimming took 0 bases from V and 3 from J, leaving 10 bases between them. This CDR3 contains 14 residues. The V gene's germline CDR1 is SGHNT and CDR2 YYREEE (reference sequence). This chain's CDR3 is CASSLARTDYEQYF. CDR3 sequence (DNA): TGTGCCAGCAGCTTGGCTCGGACAGACTACGAGCAGTACTTC.

CDR3 DNA sequence: TGTGCCAGCAGGGGGCGGACTAGCACAGATACGCAGTATTTT. This encodes CASRGRTSTDTQYF. V and J are TRBV7-9 and TRBJ2-3; the D call may be TRBD1 or TRBD2 (5 bases each). The CDR3 sequence is 14 residues long. V lost 6 bases and J lost 0, with 10 bases in between. Germline V gene data show CDR1 as SEHNR and CDR2 as FQNEAQ (reference sequence).

V and J are TRBV5-6 and TRBJ2-7; a weak D match, TRBD1 (5 bases). Looked up from germline, CDR1 is SGHDT and CDR2 is YYEEEE. The CDR3 covers 14 residues. The ends were cut back, 0 bases at V and 0 bases at J, with 7 bases in the middle. CDR3 DNA sequence: TGTGCCAGCAGCTTGGACAGGAGCTCCTACGAGCAGTACTTC. Its translation is CASSLDRSSYEQYF.

The rearrangement joins TRBV28 to TRBJ2-1; D might be TRBD1 (6 bases). The CDR3 covers 14 residues. The germline V gene has CDR1 MDHEN and CDR2 SYDVKM. The V and J ends lost 5 bases and 8 bases respectively, with 16 bases between them. This chain's CDR3 is CASSAGAGADEQFF. The CDR3 DNA is TGTGCCAGCAGTGCCGGGGCAGGGGCGGATGAGCAGTTCTTC. Full variable domain (missing parts from reference TRBV28 and TRBJ2-1): DVKVTQSSRYLVKRTGEKVFLECVQDMDHENMFWYRQDPGLGLRLIYFSYDVKMKEKGDIPEGYSVSREKKERFSLILESASTNQTSMYLCASSAGAGADEQFFGPGTRLTVL.

The V call is TRBV5-4, the J call TRBJ1-3; D is unclear. V was cut by 3 bases and J by 4 bases, with 8 bases left in between. Germline assignment: CDR1 SGHNT and CDR2 YYREEE (reference sequence). CDR3 length: 13 residues. The CDR3 loop is CASSSTLGNTIYF. The CDR3 DNA sequence: TGTGCCAGCAGCTCGACACTAGGAAACACCATATATTTT.

V and J are TRBV9 and TRBJ2-2; unclear D gene. Germline V gene sequence: CDR1 SGDLS, CDR2 YYNGEE. The ends were cut back, 4 bases at V and 4 bases at J, with 11 bases in the middle. This CDR3 comprises 14 residues. The CDR3 loop is CASSFGFSTGELFF. In DNA form, the CDR3 reads TGTGCCAGCAGCTTTGGATTTAGCACCGGGGAGCTGTTTTTT. Full variable domain (outside the CDR3, taken from reference TRBV9 and TRBJ2-2): DSGVTQTPKHLITATGQRVTLRCSPRSGDLSVYWYQQSLDQGLQFLIQYYNGEERAKGNILERFSAQQFPDLHSELNLSSLELGDSALYFCASSFGFSTGELFFGEGSRLTVL.

The rearrangement links TRBV4-1 to TRBJ2-7, with 8 bases matching TRBD2. V gave up 0 bases and J gave up 3 bases; unmatched junction bases: 13. The CDR3 is 18 residues long. Germline V gene lookup returns CDR1 MGHRA and CDR2 YSYEKL. The DNA for the CDR3 is TGCGCCAGCAGCCAAGATTATAGCCGCGGGAGGTCCCTCTACGAGCAGTACTTC. Residues: CASSQDYSRGRSLYEQYF.

The chain joins TRBV14 to TRBJ1-2, with unresolved D. Germline assignment: CDR1 SGHDN and CDR2 FVKESK. The V end was cut by 1 base, the J end by 4 bases, with 10 bases between. The length of the CDR3 is 14 residues. The CDR3 DNA sequence: TGTGCCAGCAGCCAAGCAGAGTCCGTCTATGGCTACACCTTC. Residues: CASSQAESVYGYTF.

CDR3 protein: CASSPHPSSAYNEQFF. CDR3 coding DNA: TGTGCCAGCAGCCCTCACCCCTCCTCCGCGTACAATGAGCAGTTCTTC. This chain connects TRBV11-2 to TRBJ2-1, with D unclear. This CDR3 has 16 amino acids. Germline CDR1 reads SGHAT; CDR2 reads FQNNGV. The V end lost 5 bases, the J end lost 4 bases, and 18 bases lay between the germline ends.

The chain employs TRBV7-9 and TRBJ1-1, with a weak D call TRBD1 (6 bases). The CDR3 length is 15 residues. Trimming left V 5 bases short and J 5 bases short, with 18 bases between. Per germline, CDR1 SEHNR and CDR2 FQNEAQ (reference sequence). CDR3 protein: CASSPWGGRGTEAFF. CDR3 sequence (DNA): TGTGCCAGCAGCCCCTGGGGGGGGCGCGGTACTGAAGCTTTCTTT. The full variable domain, its missing parts supplied by reference TRBV7-9 and TRBJ1-1, is DTGVSQNPRHKITKRGQNVTFRCDPISEHNRLYWYRQTLGQGPEFLTYFQNEAQLEKSRLLSDRFSAERPKGSFSTLEIQRTEQGDSAMYLCASSPWGGRGTEAFFGQGTRLTVV.

This clone showed up just once. The rearrangement joins TRBV7-6 to TRBJ2-7; TRBD1 aligns across 8 bases. Trimming at V came to 0 bases and at J to 5 bases, leaving 3 bases not matched to a gene. CDR3 size: 14 residues. Germline V gene sequence: CDR1 SGHVS, CDR2 FNYEAQ. The CDR3 region is CASSLAAGGNEQYF. DNA for the CDR3: TGTGCCAGCAGCTTAGCGGCAGGGGGCAACGAGCAGTACTTC.

This clone was seen just once. V usage is TRBV21-1 and J usage is TRBJ1-2. TRBV21-1 is recorded as a pseudogene. The CDR3 covers 12 residues. The CDR3 is CASSKGNYGYTF. In DNA, the CDR3 is TGTGCCAGCAGCAAGGGGAACTATGGCTACACCTTC.

This sequence joins TRBV28 and TRBJ2-3, with unresolved D. In germline, CDR1 is MDHEN, CDR2 SYDVKM. The CDR3 extends over 12 amino acids. Deletions cut 6 bases from V and 4 bases from J, with 8 bases between. CDR3 in amino acids: CASRRSADTQYF. The CDR3 DNA is TGTGCCAGCAGAAGGTCGGCAGATACGCAGTATTTT.